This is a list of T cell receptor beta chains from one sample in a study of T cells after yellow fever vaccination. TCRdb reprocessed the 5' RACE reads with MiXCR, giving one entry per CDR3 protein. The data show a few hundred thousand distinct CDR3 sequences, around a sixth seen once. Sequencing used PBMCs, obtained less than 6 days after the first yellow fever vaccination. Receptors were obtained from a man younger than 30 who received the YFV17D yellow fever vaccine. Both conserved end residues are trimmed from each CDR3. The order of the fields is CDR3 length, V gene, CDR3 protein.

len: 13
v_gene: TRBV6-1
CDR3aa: ASSKPTGRGETQY

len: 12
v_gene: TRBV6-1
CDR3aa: ASTQTGGNSPLH

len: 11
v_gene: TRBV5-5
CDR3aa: ASSPAVGPADT

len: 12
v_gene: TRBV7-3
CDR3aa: ASSAIDGTDTQY

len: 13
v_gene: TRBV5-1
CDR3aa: ASSRFGQSTGELF

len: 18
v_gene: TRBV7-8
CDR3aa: ASSLALAGGIIGGNQPQH

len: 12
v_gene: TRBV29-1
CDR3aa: SVEEAGPGGPQH

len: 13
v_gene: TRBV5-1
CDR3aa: ASSVQGAVNEKLF

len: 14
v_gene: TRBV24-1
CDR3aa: ATSEAGTGALETQY

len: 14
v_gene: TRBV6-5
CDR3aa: ASTYAIGTGKTEAF

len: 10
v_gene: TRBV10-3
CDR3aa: AIREDGYEQY

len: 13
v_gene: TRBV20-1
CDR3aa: SAPSADRVAYGYT

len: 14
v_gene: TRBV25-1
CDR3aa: ASSPRWTGGNEKLF

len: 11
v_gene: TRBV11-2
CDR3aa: ASSSPTNEKLF

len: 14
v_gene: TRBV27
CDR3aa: ASSSSPRGSTDTQY

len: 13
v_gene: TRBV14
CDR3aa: ASSPRQADNSPLH

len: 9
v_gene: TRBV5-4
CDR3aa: ASSLQDEQF

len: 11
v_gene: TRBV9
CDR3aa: ASSVGWRETQY

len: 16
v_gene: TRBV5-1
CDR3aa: ASSLRSGTGRRSYEQY

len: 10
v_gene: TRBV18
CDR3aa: ASSPAGREQF

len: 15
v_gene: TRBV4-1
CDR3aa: ASSQESPSGGGTEAF

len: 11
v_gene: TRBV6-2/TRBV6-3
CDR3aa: ASSYRFDQPQH

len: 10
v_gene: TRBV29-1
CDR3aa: SVARVGYEQY

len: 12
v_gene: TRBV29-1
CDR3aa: SVALQGGSTEAF

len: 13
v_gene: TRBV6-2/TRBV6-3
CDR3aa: ASALTGEGNQPQH

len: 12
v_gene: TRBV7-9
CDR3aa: ASSLQGKNTEAF

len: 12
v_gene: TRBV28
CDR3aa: ASSSSGTLETQY

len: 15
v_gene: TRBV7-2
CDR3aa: ASSLVGPDLHSQPQH

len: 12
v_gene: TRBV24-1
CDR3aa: ATSDFRNTGELF

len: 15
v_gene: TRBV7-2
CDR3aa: ASSLRRGDFSTDTQY

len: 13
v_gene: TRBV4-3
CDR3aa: ASSQQGSYNSPLH

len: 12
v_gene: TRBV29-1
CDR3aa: SVEGTGGFLGYT

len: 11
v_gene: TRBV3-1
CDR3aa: ASSQDWDGELF

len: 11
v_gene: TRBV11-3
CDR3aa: ASSLAGGTEQF

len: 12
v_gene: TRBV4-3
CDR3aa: ASSQDGVTDTQY

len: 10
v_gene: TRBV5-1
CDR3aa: ASRRGAETQY

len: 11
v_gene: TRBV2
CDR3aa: ASVADYTDTQY

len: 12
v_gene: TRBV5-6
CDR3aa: ARSPGRQHNEQF

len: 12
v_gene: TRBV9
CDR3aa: ASSIRQENTEAF

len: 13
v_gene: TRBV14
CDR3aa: ASSQADSRGYEQY

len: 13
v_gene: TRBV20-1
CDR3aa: SARGSPGSNQPQH

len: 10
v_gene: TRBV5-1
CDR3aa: ASRTVRDGYT

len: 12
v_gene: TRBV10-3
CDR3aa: AISEDRERWGYT

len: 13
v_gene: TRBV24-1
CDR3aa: ATSDTRSGNTEAF

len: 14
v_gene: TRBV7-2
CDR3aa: ASSPLGDGSLYGYT

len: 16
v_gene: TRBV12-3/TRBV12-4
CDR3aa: ASSFVSLLAGNRDTQY

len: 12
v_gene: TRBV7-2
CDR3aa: ASRLGGMGQPQH

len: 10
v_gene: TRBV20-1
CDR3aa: SGLTGDQPQH

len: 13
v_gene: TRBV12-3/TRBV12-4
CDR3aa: ASRKTGGFAGELF

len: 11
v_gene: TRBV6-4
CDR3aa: ASSDGVRETQY

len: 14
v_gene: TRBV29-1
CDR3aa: SVPGGGAVANYSYT

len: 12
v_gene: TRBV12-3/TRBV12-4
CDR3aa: ASSLGRDGYGYT

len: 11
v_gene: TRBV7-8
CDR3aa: ASSLVNNQPQH